This T cell receptor beta chain was identified during a study of cytomegalovirus exposure and HLA in healthy donors. Study findings and constraints: Presence/absence comparisons presumed near-even sequencing depth among donors. The study labeled fewer than 200 TCR beta chains cytomegalovirus-associated.

Unmatched junction bases numbered 7, after V lost 4 bases and J lost 8 bases. The germline V gene encodes CDR1 SGHRS and CDR2 YFSETQ. The length of the CDR3 is 14 residues. As concerns this clone: Its specificity is unknown.

60 Vbeta and 13 Jbeta primers were used in PCR. Sequencing was performed with immunoSEQ multiplex PCR; in TCRdb, only in-frame clones are kept and a portion is missing. The table has about 130,000 clones, roughly 77% seen once; the top ten hold under 6%. Material: PBMCs. The chain has TRBV5-1 and TRBJ1-4; 8 bases are shared with TRBD1. The origin of this receptor is a woman aged 40 to 50 in good health and CMV-seropositive. The DNA for the CDR3 is TGCGCCAGCAGCAGACAGGGGACGGAAGAAAAACTGTTTTTT. Amino acid sequence: CASSRQGTEEKLFF.